This TCR beta chain was observed in a study of metastatic and nonmetastatic thyroid tumors. Across the study: Blood and tumor or nodule tissue repertoires from malignant and benign thyroid patients were compared. Study outcomes and limitations: It was reported that TCR beta diversity was significantly higher in malignant thyroid tumors than benign nodules, in blood and tumor.

Original processing methods: Clinicopathological groups of papillary thyroid cancer showed CDR3 differences that were used to build a distant-metastasis classifier. TCRdb re-processed the PCR reads through MiXCR. The V and J calls and clone size come from TCRdb's table, not from the authors' own analysis. The data hold roughly 3,900 clones, with 36% observed a single time. Each patient came to thyroid surgery without any prior treatment (of any kind). A word on this clone: Its antigen is undetermined.

This CDR3 contains 14 residues. CDR1 is KGHSH, CDR2 LQKENI, per germline. J gave up 8 bases and V 0 bases, and 4 bases lay outside the gene matches. Sequencing was performed on tumor tissue. This TCR derives from a female donor with papillary thyroid cancer or a benign thyroid nodule (not recorded which). Some clones in this sample may be carry-over from other donors' samples. This rearrangement joins TRBV18 to TRBJ2-3; TRBD1 agrees at 8 bases. CDR3 in amino acids: CASSPPQGAGTQYF. The CDR3 coding sequence is TGTGCCAGCTCACCACCGCAGGGGGCGGGTACGCAGTATTTT.